The text below deals with one T cell receptor beta chain. Its antigen is as yet unknown. This record comes from a study of blood T cells in healthy people across ages. Combining a sample-barcoded 5' primer with a J-beta primer mix, a second PCR ran for roughly 6 to 12 cycles. TCRdb re-analysed the 5' RACE reads in MiXCR, keeping a single row per CDR3 protein. Among about 1.6 million distinct CDR3 sequences listed, about 35% were seen once. Study observations and caveats: Comparison with aged donors showed that long-lived donors had more naive CD4+ cells and higher diversity. Across the age range, TCR beta diversity per million T cells fell in a roughly linear way.

With V trimmed by 7 bases and J by 7 bases, 8 bases remained unmatched. Germline V lookup: CDR1 SGHRS, CDR2 YFSETQ. CDR3 size: 15 residues. The sequence was obtained from a woman between 25 and 40 years old in good health. Sequencing used blood. This chain joins TRBV5-1 and TRBJ2-1, with 13 nucleotides matching TRBD2. Here the CDR3 reads CASGWTSGGLNEQFF. CDR3 nucleotides: TGCGCCAGCGGGTGGACTAGCGGGGGATTAAATGAGCAGTTCTTC. Based on the CDR3 plus reference TRBV5-1 and TRBJ2-1, the full variable domain is KAGVTQTPRYLIKTRGQQVTLSCSPISGHRSVSWYQQTPGQGLQFLFEYFSETQRNKGNFPGRFSGRQFSNSRSEMNVSTLELGDSALYLCASGWTSGGLNEQFFGPGTRLTVL.